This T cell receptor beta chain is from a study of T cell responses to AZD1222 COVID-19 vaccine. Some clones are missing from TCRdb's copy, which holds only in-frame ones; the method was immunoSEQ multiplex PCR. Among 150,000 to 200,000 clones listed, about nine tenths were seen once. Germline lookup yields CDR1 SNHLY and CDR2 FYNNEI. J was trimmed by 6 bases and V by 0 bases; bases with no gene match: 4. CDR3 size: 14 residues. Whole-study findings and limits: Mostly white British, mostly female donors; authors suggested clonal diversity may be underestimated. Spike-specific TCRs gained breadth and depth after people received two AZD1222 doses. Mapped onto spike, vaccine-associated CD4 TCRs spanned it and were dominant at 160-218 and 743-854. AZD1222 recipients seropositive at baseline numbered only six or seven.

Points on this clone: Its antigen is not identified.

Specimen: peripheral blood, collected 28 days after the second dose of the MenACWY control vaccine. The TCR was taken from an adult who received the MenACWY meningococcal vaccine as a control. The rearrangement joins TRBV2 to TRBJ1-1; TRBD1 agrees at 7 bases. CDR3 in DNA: TGTGCCAGCAGTGAAGCGCGGGACAGCCCTGAAGCTTTCTTT. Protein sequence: CASSEARDSPEAFF.